Here is one T cell receptor (beta chain) with its context. Reverse transcription used about 0.5 to 1 ug RNA and random hexamers. The immunoSEQ assay covered 54 Vbeta and 13 Jbeta segments for CDR3. TCRdb re-derived calls from the immunoSEQ multiplex PCR reads in MiXCR, one entry per CDR3 protein. The sample yields 200,000 or so distinct CDR3 sequences, under 97% seen once. The sample originates from a study of CD8 T cells in Susac syndrome. Germline CDR1 is SQVTM and CDR2 is ANQGSEA. V lost 4 bases, J lost 2 bases, and 12 bases lay in between. The CDR3 length is 14 residues. Sequenced: CD4+ T cells from PBMCs. V usage is TRBV29-1 and J usage is TRBJ1-3, with a weak D call TRBD1 (5 bases). The clonotype comes from a human donor with multiple sclerosis. The CDR3 is CSVVVAGAGNTIYF. The CDR3, as DNA: TGCAGCGTTGTTGTGGCGGGGGCTGGAAACACCATATATTTT.